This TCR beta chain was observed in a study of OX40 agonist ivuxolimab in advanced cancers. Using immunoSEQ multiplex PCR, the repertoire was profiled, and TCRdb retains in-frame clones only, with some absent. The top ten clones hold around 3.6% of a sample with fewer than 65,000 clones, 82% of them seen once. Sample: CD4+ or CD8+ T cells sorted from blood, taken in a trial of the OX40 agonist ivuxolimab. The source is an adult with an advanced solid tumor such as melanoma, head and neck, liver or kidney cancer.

The CDR3: CASSTRTENSPLHF. Here the CDR3 DNA reads TGTGCCAGCAGCACCCGGACGGAAAATTCACCCCTCCACTTT. The chain uses TRBV7-2 and TRBJ1-6; D is uncertain. Germline lookup yields CDR1 SGHTA and CDR2 FQGNSA. The ends were cut back, 5 bases at V and 7 bases at J, with 12 bases in the middle. This CDR3 is built from 14 residues. Combining the CDR3 with reference TRBV7-2 and TRBJ1-6 gives the whole variable domain GAGVSQSPSNKVTEKGKDVELRCDPISGHTALYWYRQSLGQGLEFLIYFQGNSAPDKSGLPSDRFSAERTGGSVSTLTIQRTQQEDSAVYLCASSTRTENSPLHFGNGTRLTVT.